These 20 T cell receptor beta chains were all obtained from the same sample, sequenced in a study of blood T cell repertoires in COVID-19. Using immunoSEQ multiplex PCR, the repertoire was profiled, and TCRdb retains in-frame clones only, with some absent. The sample includes hundreds of thousands of clones, more than 70% of them seen just once. What was sequenced was peripheral blood. The receptors shown here come from a woman aged 25 to 39 who had recovered from COVID-19.

The V call is TRBV6-6, the J call TRBJ2-2; possibly TRBD2 for D (6 bases). The CDR3 spans 14 residues. Germline V lookup: CDR1 MNHNY, CDR2 SVGAGI (reference sequence). Trimming left V 11 bases short and J 5 bases short, with 18 bases between. The CDR3 protein is CAGGWKGRTGELFF. The CDR3 coding sequence is TGTGCCGGGGGGTGGAAGGGTCGAACCGGGGAGCTGTTTTTT.

V is TRBV7-2 and J is TRBJ2-5; TRBD1 agrees at 7 bases. Germline values: CDR1 SGHTA, CDR2 FQGNSA. V lost 7 bases, J lost 1 base, and 3 bases stayed unmatched. The CDR3 is 13 residues long. The CDR3 spells CASTRTGQETQYF. Written as DNA, the CDR3 is TGTGCCAGCACTAGGACAGGCCAAGAGACCCAGTACTTC.

V is TRBV7-2 and J is TRBJ2-1; TRBD1 matches 10 bases. V was pared by 5 bases and J by 2 bases, with 3 bases of the junction left unmatched. The length of the CDR3 is 15 residues. Germline V CDR1 and CDR2: SGHTA, FQGNSA. CDR3 DNA sequence: TGTGCCAGCAGCCGGACAGGGGGAACCTACAATGAGCAGTTCTTC. Its translation is CASSRTGGTYNEQFF.

V usage is TRBV5-5 and J usage is TRBJ1-6; 11 nucleotides match TRBD1. Germline V gene data show CDR1 as SGHKS and CDR2 as YYEKEE (reference sequence). The CDR3 has 15 amino acids. Trimming removed 3 bases from V and 9 bases from J; junction bases left unmatched: 5. The chain's CDR3 is CASSSAGTGGSPLHF. DNA for the CDR3: TGTGCCAGCAGCTCTGCCGGGACAGGGGGTTCACCCCTCCACTTT.

The chain joins TRBV27 to TRBJ1-1; D is undetermined. The V end lost 5 bases, the J end lost 1 base, and 20 bases lay between the germline ends. Germline CDR1 MNHEY, CDR2 SMNVEV (reference sequence). This CDR3 is 17 amino acids long. This CDR3 is CASSLWGDRDTNTEAFF. The CDR3 coding sequence is TGTGCCAGCAGTCTATGGGGAGACCGCGACACGAACACTGAAGCTTTCTTT.

This chain links TRBV4-1 with TRBJ2-2; D possibly corresponds to TRBD2 (7 bases). The germline V gene has CDR1 MGHRA and CDR2 YSYEKL. The CDR3 runs to 17 residues. Trimming left V 1 base short and J 0 bases short, with 12 bases between. For the CDR3, the DNA is TGCGCCAGCAGCCAAGTAAGAGGGGGGGCGAACACCGGGGAGCTGTTTTTT. Protein product: CASSQVRGGANTGELFF.

On this clone itself: One end of the junction varies from germline; a read error may be responsible. Other DNA sequences from this sample encode an identical CDR3 as well. V and J are TRBV12-3 or TRBV12-4 and TRBJ1-2; unclear D gene. The CDR3 consists of 13 residues. The DNA of the CDR3 is TGTGCCAGCAGTTTTCGGGGAAACTATGGCTACACCTTT. Protein product: CASSFRGNYGYTF.

The rearrangement uses TRBV2 and TRBJ1-5; maybe TRBD1 (6 bases). Between the trimmed V and J ends, which lost 5 bases and 6 bases, there was a span of 11 bases. Per the germline V gene, CDR1 is SNHLY and CDR2 is FYNNEI. This CDR3 spans 13 amino acids. The CDR3 here is CASSLNRAQPQHF. DNA of the CDR3: TGTGCCAGCAGTTTGAACAGGGCTCAGCCCCAGCATTTT.

Comment on this clone: Other DNA sequences from this sample encode an identical CDR3 as well. The chain couples TRBV4-1 to TRBJ1-1; the match to TRBD1 covers 8 bases. Germline assignment: CDR1 MGHRA and CDR2 YSYEKL. V trimming: 4 bases; J trimming: 1 base; junction bases outside the gene matches: 5. The CDR3 is 15 residues long. CDR3 sequence: CASSRGQGANTEAFF. In DNA, the CDR3 is TGCGCCAGCAGCCGAGGACAGGGAGCGAACACTGAAGCTTTCTTT.

The chain has TRBV7-9 and TRBJ2-1, with 10 bases that match TRBD2. CDR3 length: 15 residues. The ends lost 2 bases at V and 8 bases at J; junction bases unmatched: 6. Germline values: CDR1 SEHNR, CDR2 FQNEAQ (reference sequence). Here the CDR3 reads CASSLSAGGQDEQFF. CDR3 DNA: TGTGCCAGCAGCTTATCAGCGGGGGGGCAGGATGAGCAGTTCTTC. The full variable domain, completed using reference TRBV7-9 and TRBJ2-1, is DTGVSQNPRHKITKRGQNVTFRCDPISEHNRLYWYRQTLGQGPEFLTYFQNEAQLEKSRLLSDRFSAERPKGSFSTLEIQRTEQGDSAMYLCASSLSAGGQDEQFFGPGTRLTVL.

J is TRBJ2-1 and V is TRBV9; D remains ambiguous. Trimming left V 4 bases short and J 7 bases short, with 3 bases between. CDR3 length: 10 residues. Germline CDR1 SGDLS, CDR2 YYNGEE. The CDR3 nucleotides are TGTGCCAGCAGCCCAAATGAGCAGTTCTTC. It is translated as CASSPNEQFF.

The chain couples TRBV12-3 or TRBV12-4 to TRBJ1-4, with a possible D match to TRBD1 (6 bases). The CDR3 loop spans 13 amino acids. Deletions cut 9 bases from V and 4 bases from J, with 12 bases between. Here the CDR3 reads CASKQGLNEKLFF. CDR3 nucleotide sequence: TGTGCCAGTAAACAGGGCCTTAATGAAAAACTGTTTTTT.

The V gene is TRBV5-1, the J gene TRBJ2-5; 7 bases are a match to TRBD1. This CDR3 has 15 amino acids. The germline V gene encodes CDR1 SGHRS and CDR2 YFSETQ. The junction had 5 bases not matched to a gene; V was cut back by 1 base and J by 2 bases. The CDR3 loop reads CASSLYTGVQETQYF. The CDR3 DNA reads as TGCGCCAGCAGCTTGTATACAGGGGTTCAAGAGACCCAGTACTTC.

J is TRBJ1-2 and V is TRBV5-4; 7 bases line up with TRBD1. Germline CDR1 reads SGHNT; CDR2 reads YYREEE (reference sequence). After removal of 2 bases from V and 8 bases from J, the junction contained 9 bases not matched to a gene. CDR3 length equals 14 residues. The DNA for the CDR3 is TGTGCCAGCAGCTTCGGACAGGCCTTGGGCGGCTACACCTTC. Its translation is CASSFGQALGGYTF. Supplemented by reference TRBV5-4 and TRBJ1-2, the full variable domain reads ETGVTQSPTHLIKTRGQQVTLRCSSQSGHNTVSWYQQALGQGPQFIFQYYREEENGRGNFPPRFSGLQFPNYSSELNVNALELDDSALYLCASSFGQALGGYTFGSGTRLTVV.

The rearrangement joins TRBV5-1 to TRBJ2-5; no reliable D call. Germline assignment: CDR1 SGHRS and CDR2 YFSETQ. The CDR3 has 15 residues. Trimming pared 4 bases from V and 2 bases from J, leaving 15 bases between. CDR3 bases: TGCGCCAGCAGCGGCGCTGGGCAGAAACAAGAGACCCAGTACTTC. Protein product: CASSGAGQKQETQYF.

The rearrangement uses TRBV9 and TRBJ2-2; 7 nucleotides agree with TRBD2. The length of the CDR3 is 17 residues. Germline V CDR1 and CDR2: SGDLS, YYNGEE. V shed 4 bases and J 2 bases; nucleotides not matched to a gene: 11. The CDR3: CASSPRMGGPNTGELFF. The CDR3 DNA follows: TGTGCCAGCAGCCCTAGGATGGGAGGGCCCAACACCGGGGAGCTGTTTTTT.

The genes are TRBV4-2 and TRBJ1-6; 7 bases agree with TRBD1. The CDR3 length is 16 residues. Germline loops: CDR1 LGHNA, CDR2 YNFKEQ. Losses at the gene ends were 4 bases for V and 7 bases for J; bases not matched to a gene: 10. The CDR3: CASSLPFGTVNSPLHF. The CDR3 DNA follows: TGTGCCAGCAGCCTCCCCTTCGGGACAGTCAATTCACCCCTCCACTTT.

The chain couples TRBV19 to TRBJ1-1; D possibly corresponds to TRBD1 (5 bases). V lost 4 bases and J lost 4, with 10 bases in between. The CDR3 totals 13 residues. The V gene's germline CDR1 is LNHDA and CDR2 SQIVND (reference sequence). DNA of the CDR3: TGTGCCAGTAGTACAGGGTGGGGCACTGAAGCTTTCTTT. Translating it yields CASSTGWGTEAFF. Full variable domain (rest looked up from reference TRBV19 and TRBJ1-1): DGGITQSPKYLFRKEGQNVTLSCEQNLNHDAMYWYRQDPGQGLRLIYYSQIVNDFQKGDIAEGYSVSREKKESFPLTVTSAQKNPTAFYLCASSTGWGTEAFFGQGTRLTVV.

This chain links TRBV27 with TRBJ2-7, with 8 bases fitting TRBD2. J lost 3 bases, V lost 2 bases, and 0 bases had no gene match. Germline V gene lookup returns CDR1 MNHEY and CDR2 SMNVEV (reference sequence). CDR3 length: 13 residues. The CDR3 DNA reads TGTGCCAGCAGTTTAGCGGGGGGCTACGAGCAGTACTTC. Encoded protein: CASSLAGGYEQYF.

V gene TRBV12-5 combines with J gene TRBJ2-6; the D gene is possibly TRBD2 (5 bases). Germline-derived CDR1 and CDR2 are LGHNT and FRNRAP. Deletions cut 0 bases from V and 0 bases from J, with 12 bases between. The CDR3 consists of 18 residues. The CDR3: CASGLVPGIPSGANVLTF. The DNA of the CDR3 is TGTGCTAGTGGTTTGGTACCGGGGATCCCCTCTGGGGCCAACGTCCTGACTTTC.